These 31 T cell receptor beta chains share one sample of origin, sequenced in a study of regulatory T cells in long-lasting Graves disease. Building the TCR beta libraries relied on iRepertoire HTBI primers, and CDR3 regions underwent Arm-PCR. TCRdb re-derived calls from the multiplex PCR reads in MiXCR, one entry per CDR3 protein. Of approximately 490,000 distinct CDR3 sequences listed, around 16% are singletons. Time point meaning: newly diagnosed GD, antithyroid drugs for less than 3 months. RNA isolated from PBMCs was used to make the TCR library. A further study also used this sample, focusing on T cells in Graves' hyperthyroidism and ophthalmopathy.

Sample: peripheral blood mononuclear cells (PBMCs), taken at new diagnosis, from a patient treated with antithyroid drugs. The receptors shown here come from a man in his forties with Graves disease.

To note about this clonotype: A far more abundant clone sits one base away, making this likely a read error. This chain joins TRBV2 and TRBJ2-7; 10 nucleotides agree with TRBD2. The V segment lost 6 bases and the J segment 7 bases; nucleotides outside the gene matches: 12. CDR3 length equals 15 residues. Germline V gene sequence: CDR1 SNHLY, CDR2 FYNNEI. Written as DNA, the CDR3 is TGTGCCAGCAGGCCTACTAGCGGGGAAGTCAATGAGCAGTACTTC. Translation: CASRPTSGEVNEQYF.

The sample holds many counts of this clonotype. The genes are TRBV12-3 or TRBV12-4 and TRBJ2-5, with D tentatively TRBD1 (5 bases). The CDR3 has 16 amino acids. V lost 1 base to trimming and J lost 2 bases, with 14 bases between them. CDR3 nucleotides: TGTGCCAGCAGTTTAGGGGGCCCAGGAACACAAGAGACCCAGTACTTC. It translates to CASSLGGPGTQETQYF.

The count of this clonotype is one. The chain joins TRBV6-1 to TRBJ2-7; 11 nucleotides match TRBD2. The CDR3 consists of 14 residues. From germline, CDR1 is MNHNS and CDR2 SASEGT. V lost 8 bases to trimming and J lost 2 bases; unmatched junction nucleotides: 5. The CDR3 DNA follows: TGTGCCAGCGGGGGACTAGCGGTTCCCTACGAGCAGTACTTC. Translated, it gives CASGGLAVPYEQYF.

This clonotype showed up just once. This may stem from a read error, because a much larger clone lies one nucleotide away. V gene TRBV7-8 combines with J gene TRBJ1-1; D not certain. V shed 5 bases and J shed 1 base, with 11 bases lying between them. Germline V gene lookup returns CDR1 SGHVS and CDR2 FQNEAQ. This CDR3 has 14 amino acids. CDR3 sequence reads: CASSLRPRNTEAFF. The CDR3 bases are TGTGCCAGCAGCCTTCGACCAAGGAACACTGAAGCTTTCTTT.

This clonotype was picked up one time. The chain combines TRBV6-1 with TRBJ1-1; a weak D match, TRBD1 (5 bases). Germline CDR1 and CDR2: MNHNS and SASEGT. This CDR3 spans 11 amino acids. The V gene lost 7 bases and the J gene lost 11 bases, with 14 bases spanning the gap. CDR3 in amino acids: CASKEGPVAFF. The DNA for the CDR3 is TGTGCCAGCAAGGAGGGACCGGTGGCTTTCTTT.

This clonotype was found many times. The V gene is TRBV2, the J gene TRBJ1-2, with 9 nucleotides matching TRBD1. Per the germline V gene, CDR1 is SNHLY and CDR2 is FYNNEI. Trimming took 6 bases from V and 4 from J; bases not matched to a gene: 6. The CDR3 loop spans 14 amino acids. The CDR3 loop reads CASREQGASYGYTF. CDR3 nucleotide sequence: TGTGCCAGCAGAGAACAGGGGGCCTCCTATGGCTACACCTTC.

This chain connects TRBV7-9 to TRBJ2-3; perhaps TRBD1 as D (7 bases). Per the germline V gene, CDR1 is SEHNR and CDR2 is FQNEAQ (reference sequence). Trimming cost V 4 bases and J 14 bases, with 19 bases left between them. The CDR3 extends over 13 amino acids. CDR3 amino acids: CASSSTRGTASYF. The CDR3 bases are TGTGCCAGCAGCTCAACCCGCGGGACAGCCTCGTATTTT.

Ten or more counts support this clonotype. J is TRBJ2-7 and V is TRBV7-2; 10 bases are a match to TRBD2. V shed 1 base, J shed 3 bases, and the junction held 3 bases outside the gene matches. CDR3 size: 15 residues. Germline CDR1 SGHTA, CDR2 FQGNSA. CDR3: CASSLGTSGYYEQYF. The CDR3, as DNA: TGTGCCAGCAGCTTAGGGACTAGCGGATACTACGAGCAGTACTTC.

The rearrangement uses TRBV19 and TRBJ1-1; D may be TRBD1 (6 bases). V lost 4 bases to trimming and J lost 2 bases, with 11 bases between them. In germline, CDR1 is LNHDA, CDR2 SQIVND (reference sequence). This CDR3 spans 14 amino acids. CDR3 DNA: TGTGCCAGTAGTAGACAGGTAACTAACACTGAAGCTTTCTTT. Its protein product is CASSRQVTNTEAFF.

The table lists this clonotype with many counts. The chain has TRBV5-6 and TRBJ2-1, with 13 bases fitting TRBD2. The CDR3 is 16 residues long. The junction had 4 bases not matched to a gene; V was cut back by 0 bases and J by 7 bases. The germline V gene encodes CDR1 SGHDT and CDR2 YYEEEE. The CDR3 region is CASSLGTSGSMNEQFF. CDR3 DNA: TGTGCCAGCAGCTTGGGGACTAGCGGGAGTATGAATGAGCAGTTCTTC.

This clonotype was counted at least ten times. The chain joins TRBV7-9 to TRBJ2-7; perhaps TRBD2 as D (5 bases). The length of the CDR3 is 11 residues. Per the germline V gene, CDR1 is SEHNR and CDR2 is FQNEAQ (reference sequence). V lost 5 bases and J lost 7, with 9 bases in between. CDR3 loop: CASSGGLEQYF. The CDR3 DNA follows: TGTGCCAGCAGCGGCGGACTGGAGCAGTACTTC.

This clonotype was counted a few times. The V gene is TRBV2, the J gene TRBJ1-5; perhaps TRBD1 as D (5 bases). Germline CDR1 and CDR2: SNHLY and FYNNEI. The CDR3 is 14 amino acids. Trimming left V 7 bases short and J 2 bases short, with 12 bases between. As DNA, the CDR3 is TGTGCCAGCATGTCCAGGGTCGGCAATCAGCCCCAGCATTTT. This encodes CASMSRVGNQPQHF.

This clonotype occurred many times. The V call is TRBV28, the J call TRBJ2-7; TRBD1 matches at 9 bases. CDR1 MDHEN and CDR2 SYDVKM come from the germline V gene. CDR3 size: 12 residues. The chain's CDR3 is CVSGQGTYEQYF. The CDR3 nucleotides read TGTGTATCGGGACAGGGCACCTACGAGCAGTACTTC.

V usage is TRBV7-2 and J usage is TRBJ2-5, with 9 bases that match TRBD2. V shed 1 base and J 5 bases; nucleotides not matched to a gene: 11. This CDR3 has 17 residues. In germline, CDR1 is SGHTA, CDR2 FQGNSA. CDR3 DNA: TGTGCCAGCAGCTTAGACATTAGCGGGAGTAGAAGTGAGACCCAGTACTTC. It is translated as CASSLDISGSRSETQYF.

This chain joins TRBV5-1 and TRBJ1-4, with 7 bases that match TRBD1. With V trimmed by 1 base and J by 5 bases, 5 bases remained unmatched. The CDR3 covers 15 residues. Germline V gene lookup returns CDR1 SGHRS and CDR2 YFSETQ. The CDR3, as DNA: TGCGCCAGCAGCTTGCAGGGGGGGGACAATGAAAAACTGTTTTTT. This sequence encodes CASSLQGGDNEKLFF.

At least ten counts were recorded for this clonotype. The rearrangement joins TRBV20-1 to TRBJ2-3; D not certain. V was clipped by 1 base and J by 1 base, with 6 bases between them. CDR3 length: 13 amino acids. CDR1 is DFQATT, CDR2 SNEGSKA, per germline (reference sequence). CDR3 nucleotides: TGCAGTGCTAGAGGAGCAGGCACAGATACGCAGTATTTT. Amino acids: CSARGAGTDTQYF.

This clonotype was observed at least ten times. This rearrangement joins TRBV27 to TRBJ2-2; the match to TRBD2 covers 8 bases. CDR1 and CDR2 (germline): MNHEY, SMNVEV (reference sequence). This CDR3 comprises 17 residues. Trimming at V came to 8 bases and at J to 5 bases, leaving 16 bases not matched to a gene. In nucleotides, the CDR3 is TGTGCCAGCGCGAGACTTTTAAGCGGGAGTGGTACCGGGGAGCTGTTTTTT. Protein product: CASARLLSGSGTGELFF.

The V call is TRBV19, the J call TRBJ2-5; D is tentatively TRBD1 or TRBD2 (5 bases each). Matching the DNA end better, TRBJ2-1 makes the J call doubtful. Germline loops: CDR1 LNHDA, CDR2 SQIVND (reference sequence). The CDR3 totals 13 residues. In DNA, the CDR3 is TGTGCCAGTAGTATAGGGGGGTGGAATGAGCAGTTCTTC. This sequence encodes CASSIGGWNEQFF.

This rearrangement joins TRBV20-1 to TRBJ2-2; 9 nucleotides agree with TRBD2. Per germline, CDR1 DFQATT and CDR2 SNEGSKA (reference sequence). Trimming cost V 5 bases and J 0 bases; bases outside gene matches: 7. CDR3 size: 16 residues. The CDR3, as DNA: TGCAGTGCTCCTCCGCGACTAGCGGCGAACACCGGGGAGCTGTTTTTT. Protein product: CSAPPRLAANTGELFF.

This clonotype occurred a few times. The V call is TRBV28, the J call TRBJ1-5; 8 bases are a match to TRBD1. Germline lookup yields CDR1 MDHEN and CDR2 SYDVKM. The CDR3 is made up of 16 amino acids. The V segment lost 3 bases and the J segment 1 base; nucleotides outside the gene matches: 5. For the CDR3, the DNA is TGTGCCAGCAGTTTTGCAGGGGGCGTAAGCAATCAGCCCCAGCATTTT. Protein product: CASSFAGGVSNQPQHF.

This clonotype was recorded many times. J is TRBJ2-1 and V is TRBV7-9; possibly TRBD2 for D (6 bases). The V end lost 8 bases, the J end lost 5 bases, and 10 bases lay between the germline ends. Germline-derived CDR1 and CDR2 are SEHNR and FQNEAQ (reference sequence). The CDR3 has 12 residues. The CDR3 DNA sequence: TGTGCCAGCCACTGGGGGGACAATGAGCAGTTCTTC. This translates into CASHWGDNEQFF.

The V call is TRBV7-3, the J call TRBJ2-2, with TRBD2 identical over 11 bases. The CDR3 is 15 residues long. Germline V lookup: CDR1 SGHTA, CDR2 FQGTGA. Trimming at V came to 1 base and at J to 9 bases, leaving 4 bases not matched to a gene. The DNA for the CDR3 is TGTGCCAGCAGCTTAATAGCGGGAGGGCCCCGGGAGCTGTTTTTT. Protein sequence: CASSLIAGGPRELFF. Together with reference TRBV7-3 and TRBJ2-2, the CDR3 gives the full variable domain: GAGVSQTPSNKVTEKGKYVELRCDPISGHTALYWYRQSLGQGPEFLIYFQGTGAADDSGLPNDRFFAVRPEGSVSTLKIQRTERGDSAVYLCASSLIAGGPRELFFGEGSRLTVL.

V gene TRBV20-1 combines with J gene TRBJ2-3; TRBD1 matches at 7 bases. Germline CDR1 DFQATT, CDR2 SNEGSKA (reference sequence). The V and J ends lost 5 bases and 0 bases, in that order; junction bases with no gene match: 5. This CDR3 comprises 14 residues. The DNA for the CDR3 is TGCAGTGCTTCCAGGGACAGCAGCACAGATACGCAGTATTTT. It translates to CSASRDSSTDTQYF.

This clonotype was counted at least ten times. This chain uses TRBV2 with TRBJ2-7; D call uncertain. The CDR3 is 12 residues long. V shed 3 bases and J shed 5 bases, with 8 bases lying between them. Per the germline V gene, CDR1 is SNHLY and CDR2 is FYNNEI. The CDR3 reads CASSEARNEQYF. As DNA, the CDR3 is TGTGCCAGCAGTGAGGCTAGAAACGAGCAGTACTTC.

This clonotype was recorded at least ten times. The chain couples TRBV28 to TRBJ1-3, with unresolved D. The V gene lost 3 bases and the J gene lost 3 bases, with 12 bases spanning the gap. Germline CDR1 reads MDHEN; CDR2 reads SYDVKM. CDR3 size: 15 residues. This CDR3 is CASSLGGVIGNTIYF. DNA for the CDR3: TGTGCCAGCAGTTTGGGTGGCGTTATTGGAAACACCATATATTTT.

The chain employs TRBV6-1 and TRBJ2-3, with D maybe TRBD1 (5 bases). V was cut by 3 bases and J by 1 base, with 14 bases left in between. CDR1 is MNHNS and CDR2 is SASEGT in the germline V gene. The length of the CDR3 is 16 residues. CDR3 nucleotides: TGTGCCAGCAGTGATCGTGCAGGGTACGGCACAGATACGCAGTATTTT. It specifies CASSDRAGYGTDTQYF.

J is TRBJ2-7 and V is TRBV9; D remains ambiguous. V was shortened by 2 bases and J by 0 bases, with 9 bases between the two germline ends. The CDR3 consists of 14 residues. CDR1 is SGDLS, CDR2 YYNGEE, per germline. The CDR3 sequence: CASSVFESSYEQYF. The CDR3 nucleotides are TGTGCCAGCAGCGTTTTCGAAAGCTCCTACGAGCAGTACTTC. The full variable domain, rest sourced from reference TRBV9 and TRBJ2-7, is DSGVTQTPKHLITATGQRVTLRCSPRSGDLSVYWYQQSLDQGLQFLIQYYNGEERAKGNILERFSAQQFPDLHSELNLSSLELGDSALYFCASSVFESSYEQYFGPGTRLTVT.

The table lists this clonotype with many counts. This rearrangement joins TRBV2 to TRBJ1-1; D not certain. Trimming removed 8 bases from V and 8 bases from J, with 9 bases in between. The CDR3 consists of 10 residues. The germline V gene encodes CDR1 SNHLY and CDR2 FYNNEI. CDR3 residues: CASLRWEAFF. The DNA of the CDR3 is TGTGCCAGCCTACGGTGGGAAGCTTTCTTT.

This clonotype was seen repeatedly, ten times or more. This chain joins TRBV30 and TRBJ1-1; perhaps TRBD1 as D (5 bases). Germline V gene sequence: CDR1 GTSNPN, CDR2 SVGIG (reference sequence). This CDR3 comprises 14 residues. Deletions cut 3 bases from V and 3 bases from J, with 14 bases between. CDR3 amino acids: CAWRRRRGYTEAFF. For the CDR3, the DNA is TGTGCCTGGAGGCGGAGACGGGGGTACACTGAAGCTTTCTTT. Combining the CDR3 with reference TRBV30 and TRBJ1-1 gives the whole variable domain SQTIHQWPATLVQPVGSPLSLECTVEGTSNPNLYWYRQAAGRGLQLLFYSVGIGQISSEVPQNLSASRPQDRQFILSSKKLLLSDSGFYLCAWRRRRGYTEAFFGQGTRLTVV.

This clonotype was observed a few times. In DNA, the CDR3 is TGTGCCAGCAGCCGGACAGGCACTGAAGCTTTCTTT. Amino acids: CASSRTGTEAFF. V is TRBV12-3 or TRBV12-4 and J is TRBJ1-1; 7 positions agree with TRBD1. The V and J ends lost 6 bases and 4 bases, in that order; junction bases with no gene match: 2. CDR3 length equals 12 residues.

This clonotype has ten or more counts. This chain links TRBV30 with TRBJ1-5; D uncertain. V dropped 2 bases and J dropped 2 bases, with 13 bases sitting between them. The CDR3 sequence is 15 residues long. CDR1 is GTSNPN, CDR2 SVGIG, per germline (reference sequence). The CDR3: CAWSIPLGGNQPQHF. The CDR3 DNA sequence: TGTGCCTGGAGTATACCTTTGGGCGGCAATCAGCCCCAGCATTTT.